This paragraph covers one T cell receptor beta chain sequence. These data are taken from a study of blood T cell repertoires in COVID-19. The overall study: From T cells, B-cell-depleted T cells, or PBMCs came the material, which was cDNA or gDNA.

Under the authors' procedure: Nucleated cell counts were estimated from reference gene primer amplification. Clones were sequenced by immunoSEQ multiplex PCR, and TCRdb holds only the in-frame ones, with some missing. V and J calls plus clone size are reproduced from that table; the DNA served to infer D and trimming. The profile shows approximately 300,000 clones, approximately 88% of them singletons. The length of the CDR3 is 15 residues. After removal of 0 bases from V and 12 bases from J, the junction contained 9 bases not matched to a gene. The germline gives CDR1 SGHRS, CDR2 YFSETQ. Participants were aged roughly 18 to 89 years, lived in roughly 25 US areas, and enrolled virtually. Cohorts were assigned according to the clinical history that participants reported.

Sequencing was done on a sample of PBMCs or T cells enriched from blood (not recorded which). This TCR derives from a man between 60 and 75 years old who had recovered from COVID-19. The chain links TRBV5-1 to TRBJ2-1; TRBD2 matches at 10 bases. CDR3 sequence (DNA): TGCGCCAGCAGCTTGGAGGCTAGCGGGAGCCCTGGGCAGTTCTTC. Translation gives CASSLEASGSPGQFF.